These T cell receptor beta chains were read from a single sample in a study of shared clonotypes between healthy human individuals. TCRdb's copy holds only in-frame clones and misses some; the assay was immunoSEQ multiplex PCR. The sample has over 400,000 clones, 90% to 96% seen once. Sequencing used naive CD4+ T cells sorted from blood. Every receptor here comes from a woman aged 25 to 45 in good health. Each CDR3 is given with its conserved first and last residue. A D gene is named only where the DNA matches it firmly. Rows give clone size only sometimes, using once, few, many, or a class for an expanded clone.

17,.,TRBJ2-1,TRBD2,TRBV15,CATSTGMSSGRAREQFF,TGTGCCACCAGCACGGGAATGTCCAGCGGGAGGGCCAGGGAGCAGTTCTTC
16,.,TRBJ2-1,.,TRBV10-2,CASSFLAGWSYNEQFF,TGCGCCAGCAGTTTTCTCGCGGGATGGTCTTACAATGAGCAGTTCTTC
11,.,TRBJ1-2,.,TRBV7-5,CVRSLGVCGGF,TGTGTCAGAAGCTTAGGGGTATGCGGGGGCTTC
16,.,TRBJ1-2,.,TRBV25-1,CASSDGVSGGFGGYTF,TGTGCCAGCAGTGACGGGGTCTCGGGCGGTTTTGGCGGCTACACCTTC
13,.,TRBJ2-7,.,TRBV4-1,CASSQAYREEQYF,TGCGCCAGCAGCCAAGCCTACAGGGAAGAGCAGTACTTC
15,.,TRBJ2-7,.,TRBV6-1,CASSEALGRPYEQYF,TGTGCCAGCAGTGAAGCATTGGGACGTCCCTACGAGCAGTACTTC
11,.,TRBJ2-3,.,TRBV14,CASSVIDTQYF,TGTGCCAGCAGCGTTATTGATACGCAGTATTTT
11,.,TRBJ2-7,.,TRBV10-1,CASSGNREQYF,TGCGCCAGCAGTGGGAATCGCGAGCAGTACTTC
13,once,TRBJ2-1,.,TRBV7-2,CASSWRGGDEQFF,TGTGCCAGCAGCTGGCGAGGGGGGGATGAGCAGTTCTTC
15,.,TRBJ1-1,.,TRBV6-4,CASSAPPGPEGKAFF,TGTGCCAGCAGTGCCCCCCCCGGGCCGGAGGGGAAAGCTTTCTTT
14,.,TRBJ2-5,.,TRBV7-9,CASSLAGGEVSQYF,TGTGCCAGCAGCTTAGCGGGCGGGGAAGTGTCCCAGTACTTC
13,.,TRBJ2-3,.,TRBV27,CASRGPVSDTQYF,TGTGCCAGCAGAGGTCCGGTTTCGGATACGCAGTATTTT
13,.,TRBJ1-4,.,TRBV18,CASHRGTNEKLFF,TGTGCCAGCCATAGGGGGACCAATGAAAAACTGTTTTTT
14,.,TRBJ2-1,TRBD2,TRBV28,CASSFEAGAREQFF,TGTGCCAGCAGTTTTGAAGCGGGAGCGCGAGAGCAGTTCTTC
13,.,TRBJ1-2,TRBD1,TRBV5-4,CASSLTGGWGYTF,TGTGCCAGCAGCTTGACAGGGGGCTGGGGCTACACCTTC
16,.,TRBJ1-2,TRBD1,TRBV11-2,CASSSQPPGQGYGYTF,TGTGCCAGCAGCTCTCAACCACCGGGACAGGGGTATGGCTACACCTTC
16,.,TRBJ2-2,.,TRBV28,CASSPDRDLDTGELFF,TGTGCCAGCAGTCCCGACCGGGACCTTGACACCGGGGAGCTGTTTTTT
15,once,TRBJ1-2,.,TRBV18,CASSPDQISGYGYTF,TGTGCCAGCTCACCAGATCAGATCTCCGGCTATGGCTACACCTTC
15,.,TRBJ2-7,TRBD2,TRBV28,CASSFFLAGRHEQYF,TGTGCCAGCAGTTTTTTCCTAGCGGGGAGGCACGAGCAGTACTTC
16,.,TRBJ2-1,TRBD2,TRBV5-1,CASSGITSGRYNEQFF,TGCGCCAGCAGCGGGATTACTAGCGGGAGGTACAATGAGCAGTTCTTC
12,.,TRBJ1-1,.,TRBV2,CASSVQGTEAFF,TGTGCCAGCAGTGTACAGGGCACTGAAGCTTTCTTT
16,.,TRBJ1-2,TRBD1,TRBV10-3,CAISDRTGIANYGYTF,TGTGCCATCAGTGACCGGACAGGGATCGCTAACTATGGCTACACCTTC
16,.,TRBJ2-6,TRBD2,TRBV28,CASSFGGNSGANVLTF,TGTGCCAGCAGTTTCGGGGGGAACTCTGGGGCCAACGTCCTGACTTTC
10,.,TRBJ2-2,.,TRBV9,CASRTGELFF,TGTGCCAGCAGGACCGGGGAGCTGTTTTTT
15,.,TRBJ1-1,TRBD1,TRBV10-3,CAISESRGGAGEAFF,TGTGCCATCAGTGAGTCGCGAGGGGGCGCGGGTGAAGCTTTCTTT
16,.,TRBJ2-1,TRBD2,TRBV10-3,CAISGTSGSSYNEQFF,TGTGCCATCAGCGGGACTAGCGGGAGCTCCTACAATGAGCAGTTCTTC
15,.,TRBJ2-1,.,TRBV18,CASSPQAEFYNEQFF,TGTGCCAGCTCACCACAAGCAGAATTCTACAATGAGCAGTTCTTC
16,.,TRBJ2-7,TRBD2,TRBV5-1,CASNSGPLAGGREQYF,TGCGCCAGCAACTCAGGGCCCTTGGCGGGAGGGCGCGAGCAGTACTTC
14,.,TRBJ2-2,.,TRBV25-1,CASSAGGNTGELFF,TGTGCCAGCAGTGCTGGGGGAAACACCGGGGAGCTGTTTTTT
16,.,TRBJ2-7,TRBD2,TRBV2,CASRGLAGVWTYEQYF,TGTGCCAGCAGAGGACTAGCGGGAGTATGGACCTACGAGCAGTACTTC
14,.,TRBJ1-2,.,TRBV28,CASSLDYTNYGYTF,TGTGCCAGCAGTTTGGATTACACTAACTATGGCTACACCTTC
13,.,TRBJ1-1,.,TRBV28,CASSSSMNTEAFF,TGTGCCAGCAGTTCCTCCATGAACACTGAAGCTTTCTTT
13,.,TRBJ2-3,.,TRBV5-1,CASLHPLSTTQYF,TGCGCCAGCCTGCACCCACTTAGCACTACGCAGTATTTT
15,.,TRBJ2-4,TRBD1,TRBV28,CASSFRGQVKNIQYF,TGTGCCAGCAGTTTCAGGGGGCAGGTCAAAAACATTCAGTACTTC
14,.,TRBJ2-1,TRBD1,TRBV6-5,CASRGRQGYNEQFF,TGTGCCAGCCGAGGAAGACAGGGTTACAATGAGCAGTTCTTC
15,.,TRBJ2-2,.,TRBV18,CASSPKDWNTGELFF,TGTGCCAGCTCACCAAAGGACTGGAACACCGGGGAGCTGTTTTTT
14,.,TRBJ2-7,.,TRBV7-8,CASSLGRVDYEQYF,TGTGCCAGCAGCTTAGGCAGGGTGGACTACGAGCAGTACTTC
18,.,TRBJ2-7,TRBD1,TRBV18,CASSSKGQGSLSSYEQYF,TGTGCCAGCTCATCGAAGGGACAGGGGTCCCTTAGCTCCTACGAGCAGTACTTC
14,.,TRBJ2-3,.,TRBV5-1,CASTQTGSTDTQYF,TGCGCCAGCACCCAGACCGGGAGCACAGATACGCAGTATTTT
14,few,TRBJ1-5,TRBD1,TRBV6-5,CASRPGQGGQPQHF,TGTGCCAGCAGACCCGGACAGGGGGGGCAGCCCCAGCATTTT
14,.,TRBJ2-5,TRBD2,TRBV10-3,CAISDGTSGETQYF,TGTGCCATCAGTGACGGGACTAGCGGAGAGACCCAGTACTTC